This T cell receptor (beta chain) was retrieved from a study of blood T cell repertoires in COVID-19. Looking at the study overall: Both acute and convalescent COVID-19 samples were obtained from the United States, Italy and Spain. PBMCs, B-cell-depleted T cells, or T cells were the source of the cDNA or gDNA that made up the material.

There are 14 residues in the CDR3. The trim removed 6 bases at V and 2 bases at J, leaving 9 bases unmatched. Germline CDR1 GTSNPN, CDR2 SVGIG (reference sequence). Seattle cases were enrolled at active infection and followed longitudinally. This clone was observed once. How the authors handled the data: Amplification from reference gene primers served as the basis for estimated nucleated cell counts. Sequenced by immunoSEQ multiplex PCR; TCRdb stores in-frame clones only, minus some. D and trimming were read from the DNA, whereas the V and J calls and clone size are those reported in that table. This sample has around 290,000 clones, with approximately 90% found just once.

The rearrangement links TRBV30 to TRBJ1-1, with 7 bases matching TRBD1. The TCR comes from a woman in her 30s with COVID-19, enrolled during active disease. Sequenced sample: peripheral blood. The CDR3 protein is CACSRGTVNTEAFF. The CDR3 nucleotides read TGTGCCTGCTCCCGAGGGACAGTAAACACTGAAGCTTTCTTT. The full variable domain, rest sourced from reference TRBV30 and TRBJ1-1, is SQTIHQWPATLVQPVGSPLSLECTVEGTSNPNLYWYRQAAGRGLQLLFYSVGIGQISSEVPQNLSASRPQDRQFILSSKKLLLSDSGFYLCACSRGTVNTEAFFGQGTRLTVV.